Reported below is one TCR beta chain. What it binds is unknown. The CDR3 sequence is 15 residues long. Trimming stripped 2 bases from V and 2 bases from J, with 12 bases between. CDR1 ENHRY and CDR2 SYGVKD come from the germline V gene. As the sequencing template, cDNA was produced by extracting RNA and reverse transcribing it. TCRdb's table, derived via immunoSEQ multiplex PCR, lists solely in-frame clones and lacks some. This table holds about 200,000 clones, 45% to 70% found once. This sample was taken from a study of CD8+ T cells in alopecia areata. General observations from the study: Between patients, shared TCR sequences were less clear than in mice. This was possibly due in part to HLA diversity in the patient population.

The J gene is TRBJ1-1, the V gene TRBV10-3; possibly TRBD1 for D (5 bases). The sample consisted of CD8+ T cells sorted from blood. This TCR came from a human donor in good health. Written as DNA, the CDR3 is TGTGCCATCAGTGAGGCGGGGGGAGCCAACACTGAAGCTTTCTTT. Its translation is CAISEAGGANTEAFF.